A single sample is the source of the 30 T cell receptor beta chains below, sequenced in a study of T-cell reconstitution after alpha-beta-depleted transplantation in children. Using unique molecular identifiers, the investigators prepared the TCRbeta library. MiXCR, applied by TCRdb to the PCR reads, yields one record per CDR3 protein. The sample has fewer than 700,000 distinct CDR3 sequences; around 23% are singletons. Specimen: PBMCs, mostly from graft donor cells, collected 360 days after TCRalphabeta/CD19-depleted stem cell transplant. The source of these receptors is a boy in the first two years of life who had a stem cell transplant for acute myeloid leukemia, so the T cells may come from the graft donor.

This chain joins TRBV18 and TRBJ1-2; tentative D call: TRBD1 (6 bases). Germline CDR1 and CDR2: KGHSH and LQKENI. There are 14 residues in the CDR3. Trimming removed 4 bases at V and 3 bases at J, with 12 bases between. CDR3 nucleotides: TGTGCCAGCTCACAATCAGGGGCGGACTATGGCTACACCTTC. This encodes CASSQSGADYGYTF.

With regard to this clonotype: A much larger clone lies a single base off, so this may be a read error. The conserved phenylalanine or tryptophan normally closing the CDR3 is absent here, so this likely arose from a read error. The chain combines TRBV6-5 with TRBJ1-3; no reliable D call. The CDR3 sequence is 15 residues long. V gave up 2 bases and J gave up 1 base, with 9 bases separating them. Germline CDR1 MNHEY, CDR2 SVGAGI. In DNA form, the CDR3 reads TGTGCCAGCAGTTACCGGAGAGGGTCTGGAAACACCATATATTAT. This sequence encodes CASSYRRGSGNTIYY.

This clonotype was detected only a few times. V usage is TRBV10-3 and J usage is TRBJ1-2; D might be TRBD1 (5 bases). Trimming took 4 bases from V and 4 from J, leaving 16 bases between them. Germline values: CDR1 ENHRY, CDR2 SYGVKD. The CDR3 covers 15 residues. The CDR3 sequence: CAISGGNRMPYGYTF. The CDR3 bases are TGTGCCATCAGTGGGGGGAACAGAATGCCCTATGGCTACACCTTC.

The rearrangement links TRBV25-1 to TRBJ2-1, with D perhaps being TRBD1 or TRBD2 (5 bases each). Germline CDR1 MGHDK, CDR2 SYGVNS. The CDR3 totals 13 residues. Deletions cut 10 bases from V and 7 bases from J, with 17 bases between. The CDR3 sequence: CATVSGARNEQFF. CDR3 sequence (DNA): TGTGCCACCGTTTCCGGGGCGCGAAATGAGCAGTTCTTC.

This chain joins TRBV12-3 or TRBV12-4 and TRBJ1-1; D remains unclear. Trimming took 3 bases from V and 5 from J, leaving 10 bases between them. The CDR3 covers 13 residues. CDR3 sequence: CASSFGVETEAFF. CDR3 coding DNA: TGTGCCAGCAGTTTTGGGGTAGAGACTGAAGCTTTCTTT.

This clonotype was recorded many times. The J gene is TRBJ2-1, the V gene TRBV14, with a tentative D call TRBD2 (5 bases). CDR1 is SGHDN and CDR2 is FVKESK in the germline V gene. Trimming shortened V by 0 bases and J by 6 bases, and 15 bases separated the two germline ends. The CDR3 covers 16 residues. CDR3 amino acids: CASSQDGVATFNEQFF. In DNA, the CDR3 is TGTGCCAGCAGCCAAGATGGGGTAGCGACCTTCAATGAGCAGTTCTTC.

This clonotype was observed many times. This chain joins TRBV20-1 and TRBJ2-1; 10 nucleotides match TRBD2. Germline values: CDR1 DFQATT, CDR2 SNEGSKA (reference sequence). J was trimmed by 5 bases and V by 3 bases; bases with no gene match: 10. The CDR3 length is 16 residues. This CDR3 reads CSASPSGGHPNNEQFF. In DNA form, the CDR3 reads TGCAGTGCTAGCCCTAGCGGGGGACATCCTAACAATGAGCAGTTCTTC.

This clonotype occurred many times. This rearrangement joins TRBV12-3 or TRBV12-4 to TRBJ2-7; 8 positions agree with TRBD2. The junction had 7 bases not matched to a gene; V was cut back by 5 bases and J by 4 bases. The CDR3 covers 14 residues. CDR3 nucleotide sequence: TGTGCCAGCAGTCTGTTGGGCGGGGGGTACGAGCAGTACTTC. Protein sequence: CASSLLGGGYEQYF.

This clonotype was found a few times. The V call is TRBV20-1, the J call TRBJ1-5; no firm D call. Germline CDR1 is DFQATT and CDR2 is SNEGSKA (reference sequence). Trimming pared 1 base from V and 1 base from J, leaving 17 bases between. CDR3 length: 17 amino acids. The CDR3 DNA reads TGCAGTGCTAGAGTAAGGAGGTTCGGGAGCAGCAATCAGCCCCAGCATTTT. Protein: CSARVRRFGSSNQPQHF.

A few counts support this clonotype. The chain employs TRBV12-3 or TRBV12-4 and TRBJ2-3, with D possibly TRBD1 on 5 matching bases. The CDR3 spans 14 residues. V lost 8 bases, J lost 4 bases, and 16 bases lay in between. The CDR3 DNA sequence: TGTGCCAGCTCTTCAGGGTCGGTATCAGATACGCAGTATTTT. Translating it yields CASSSGSVSDTQYF.

This clonotype was observed a handful of times. The chain couples TRBV19 to TRBJ2-7; D gene uncertain. CDR3 length: 15 residues. In germline, CDR1 is LNHDA, CDR2 SQIVND (reference sequence). Trimming shortened V by 6 bases and J by 0 bases, and 15 bases separated the two germline ends. CDR3 sequence reads: CASRWTGESSYEQYF. The CDR3 nucleotides are TGTGCCAGTAGGTGGACGGGCGAGAGCTCCTACGAGCAGTACTTC.

The chain couples TRBV4-3 to TRBJ2-7; D unclear. Trimming left V 5 bases short and J 0 bases short, with 11 bases between. The germline CDR1 and CDR2 sequences are LGHNA and YSLEER. CDR3 length equals 14 residues. CDR3 region: CASSESNPSYEQYF. CDR3 coding DNA: TGCGCCAGCAGCGAGTCGAACCCCTCCTACGAGCAGTACTTC.

In its sample, this clonotype was seen many times. The V call is TRBV15, the J call TRBJ2-7, with TRBD1 matching 9 bases. J gave up 6 bases and V 5 bases, and 14 bases lay outside the gene matches. Germline CDR1 reads LNHNV; CDR2 reads YYDKDF (reference sequence). The CDR3 runs to 16 residues. CDR3 in amino acids: CATSARLPGQGSEQYF. The CDR3 bases are TGTGCCACCAGCGCCCGTTTGCCGGGACAGGGATCCGAGCAGTACTTC.

This clonotype occurred a few times. The CDR3 ends on some other residue instead of the conserved phenylalanine or tryptophan, so this is likely a read error. The DNA is omitted, as the CDR3 cannot be located on it reliably, and the CDR3 follows TCRdb's listing. This CDR3 reads CASSFTGVG. The chain joins TRBV28 to TRBJ2-7; TRBD1, the D gene given by the table, was not confirmed from the DNA. The CDR3 adds up to 9 amino acids, both ends counted. The V gene's germline CDR1 is MDHEN and CDR2 SYDVKM.

This clonotype was counted ten times or more. The CDR3 region is CASSLDGHTEAFF. CDR3 nucleotide sequence: TGCGCCAGCAGCTTGGATGGGCACACTGAAGCTTTCTTT. The chain joins TRBV5-1 to TRBJ1-1; D not certain. The V and J ends lost 0 bases and 3 bases respectively, with 6 bases between them. This CDR3 contains 13 residues. CDR1 and CDR2 (germline): SGHRS, YFSETQ. The whole variable domain, remainder taken from reference TRBV5-1 and TRBJ1-1, is KAGVTQTPRYLIKTRGQQVTLSCSPISGHRSVSWYQQTPGQGLQFLFEYFSETQRNKGNFPGRFSGRQFSNSRSEMNVSTLELGDSALYLCASSLDGHTEAFFGQGTRLTVV.

The chain carries TRBV7-2 and TRBJ2-3; TRBD2 matches at 11 bases. Germline CDR1 SGHTA, CDR2 FQGNSA. V shed 2 bases and J 4 bases; nucleotides not matched to a gene: 5. The CDR3 is 16 amino acids. The CDR3 nucleotides are TGTGCCAGCAGCTTAAGTCTAGCGGGGGGCGCAGATACGCAGTATTTT. It codes for CASSLSLAGGADTQYF.

The J gene is TRBJ1-1, the V gene TRBV12-3 or TRBV12-4; D is possibly TRBD1 (6 bases). Deletions cut 2 bases from V and 4 bases from J, with 17 bases between. The CDR3 is 16 residues long. The CDR3 nucleotides read TGTGCCAGCAGTTTAAGGTCTGGGGGCGCCGGCACTGAAGCTTTCTTT. It is translated as CASSLRSGGAGTEAFF.

This clonotype was counted at least ten times. This chain joins TRBV29-1 and TRBJ2-3; D is perhaps TRBD2 (6 bases). V lost 2 bases and J lost 4, with 10 bases in between. Germline V lookup: CDR1 SQVTM, CDR2 ANQGSEA. The CDR3 is 13 amino acids. The CDR3 nucleotides are TGCAGCGTTGAATTGTCGGGAGCAGATACGCAGTATTTT. Translation gives CSVELSGADTQYF.

This clonotype was seen many times. This chain uses TRBV11-3 with TRBJ2-1; D is possibly TRBD1 (6 bases). Trimming removed 3 bases at V and 5 bases at J, with 14 bases between. Germline V lookup: CDR1 SGHNT, CDR2 YENEEA. The CDR3 length is 15 residues. The CDR3 nucleotides read TGTGCCAGCAGCTTGTTCAGGGGCCTGGACAATGAGCAGTTCTTC. Residues: CASSLFRGLDNEQFF.

This clonotype was counted many times. The chain couples TRBV12-3 or TRBV12-4 to TRBJ1-4; D not certain. Trimming cost V 6 bases and J 8 bases, with 19 bases left between them. The CDR3 consists of 15 residues. In DNA, the CDR3 is TGTGCCAGCAGCTCCTTTATCGACACTGAGGAAAAACTGTTTTTT. Translated, it gives CASSSFIDTEEKLFF.

The table lists this clonotype with a few counts. The V gene is TRBV29-1, the J gene TRBJ2-7, with TRBD1 matching 8 bases. J lost 5 bases, V lost 5 bases, and 8 bases had no gene match. The CDR3 has 13 amino acids. Germline V gives CDR1 SQVTM, CDR2 ANQGSEA. CDR3 in amino acids: CSVSRQGINEQYF. CDR3 coding DNA: TGCAGCGTTTCAAGACAGGGGATCAACGAGCAGTACTTC.

The gene calls are TRBV27 and TRBJ1-4, with D possibly TRBD1 on 5 matching bases. V was cut by 6 bases and J by 5 bases, with 16 bases left in between. CDR3 length: 15 residues. Germline V lookup: CDR1 MNHEY, CDR2 SMNVEV (reference sequence). In nucleotides, the CDR3 is TGTGCCAGCAGAGATCCGGGACGGCCGAATGAAAAACTGTTTTTT. It translates to CASRDPGRPNEKLFF.

This sequence joins TRBV11-2 and TRBJ2-5; possible D gene TRBD1, 5 bases. The CDR3 extends over 14 amino acids. The germline V gene encodes CDR1 SGHAT and CDR2 FQNNGV. The germline V and J ends were trimmed by 1 base and 4 bases, with 10 bases remaining between them. The CDR3 reads CASSLVLGVETQYF. CDR3 coding DNA: TGTGCCAGCAGCTTAGTTTTAGGGGTAGAGACCCAGTACTTC.

The chain is built from TRBV20-1 and TRBJ1-3; D is ambiguous. Germline CDR1 is DFQATT and CDR2 is SNEGSKA (reference sequence). This CDR3 has 14 amino acids. Trimming left V 0 bases short and J 5 bases short, with 11 bases between. The CDR3 spells CSAREGRNRNTIYF. DNA for the CDR3: TGCAGTGCTAGAGAGGGCAGGAATCGAAACACCATATATTTT.

The chain has TRBV27 and TRBJ2-5; no firm D call. Trimming shortened V by 3 bases and J by 7 bases, and 15 bases separated the two germline ends. CDR1 MNHEY and CDR2 SMNVEV come from the germline V gene (reference sequence). This CDR3 contains 14 residues. CDR3 in DNA: TGTGCCAGCAGTTTTGGTGACATGCCCGGGACCCAGTACTTC. Its translation: CASSFGDMPGTQYF.

The CDR3 spells CSARPSGASLRQYV. CDR3 DNA: TGCAGTGCTAGACCTAGCGGGGCCTCCTTGAGGCAGTACGTC. The chain has TRBV20-1 and TRBJ2-7; TRBD2 aligns across 9 bases. The germline gives CDR1 DFQATT, CDR2 SNEGSKA (reference sequence). Unmatched junction bases numbered 11, after V lost 2 bases and J lost 9 bases. The CDR3 loop spans 14 amino acids.

This clonotype was counted only a few times. This sequence joins TRBV29-1 and TRBJ1-3, with a possible D match to TRBD1 (6 bases). V lost 4 bases, J lost 2 bases, and 9 bases lay in between. The CDR3 has 13 amino acids. Looked up from germline, CDR1 is SQVTM and CDR2 is ANQGSEA. The CDR3 nucleotides are TGCAGCGTTGGAGGGACACCTGGAAACACCATATATTTT. Its translation is CSVGGTPGNTIYF.

This clonotype has a single count. The chain carries TRBV4-1 and TRBJ1-3; D unclear. This CDR3 spans 18 amino acids. Trimming took off 2 bases at V and 1 base at J, with 18 bases between the two ends. Looked up from germline, CDR1 is MGHRA and CDR2 is YSYEKL. Here the CDR3 DNA reads TGCGCCAGCAGCCAAATGGGTCATCCTAGTCCATCTGGAAACACCATATATTTT. This sequence encodes CASSQMGHPSPSGNTIYF.

The V gene is TRBV6-5, the J gene TRBJ2-2; D gene unclear. V lost 1 base, J lost 5 bases, and 5 bases lay in between. The CDR3 extends over 13 amino acids. Looked up from germline, CDR1 is MNHEY and CDR2 is SVGAGI. CDR3 in amino acids: CASSYWGTGELFF. The CDR3 nucleotides are TGTGCCAGCAGTTACTGGGGTACCGGGGAGCTGTTTTTT.

The table lists this clonotype with a few counts. In nucleotides, the CDR3 is TGTGCCAGCAGCTTAGGTTCCAGGCCCCGGCCCTATGGCTACACCTTC. It codes for CASSLGSRPRPYGYTF. V usage is TRBV7-2 and J usage is TRBJ1-2; D is undetermined. V was trimmed by 1 base and J by 4 bases, leaving 16 bases between them. The V gene's germline CDR1 is SGHTA and CDR2 FQGNSA. The CDR3 has 16 amino acids. Variable domain in full (rest from reference TRBV7-2 and TRBJ1-2): GAGVSQSPSNKVTEKGKDVELRCDPISGHTALYWYRQSLGQGLEFLIYFQGNSAPDKSGLPSDRFSAERTGGSVSTLTIQRTQQEDSAVYLCASSLGSRPRPYGYTFGSGTRLTVV.